The 10 T cell receptor beta chains presented below share a single source sample, sequenced in a study of blood T cells in healthy people across ages. Sample-barcoded 5' priming and a J-beta primer mix drove a second PCR of about 7 to 12 cycles. TCRdb fed the 5' RACE reads into MiXCR, producing one record per CDR3 protein. Of about 800,000 distinct CDR3 sequences in the sample, 25% were seen once. The same specimen was also included in a second study, on T cells of mothers and their children.

Sequences were obtained from blood. Every receptor here comes from a boy aged 5-17 years in good health.

This sequence joins TRBV29-1 and TRBJ2-1, with 8 bases aligning to TRBD1. Unmatched junction bases numbered 9, after V lost 5 bases and J lost 6 bases. The germline V gene encodes CDR1 SQVTM and CDR2 ANQGSEA. The CDR3 loop spans 14 amino acids. The CDR3 DNA is TGCAGCGTTCGTCCAGGGGGCGCAGGCAATGAGCAGTTCTTC. Its translation: CSVRPGGAGNEQFF.

The V gene is TRBV5-1, the J gene TRBJ2-2; D is unclear. The CDR3 consists of 15 residues. Trimming stripped 1 base from V and 7 bases from J, with 14 bases between. The germline V gene encodes CDR1 SGHRS and CDR2 YFSETQ. The CDR3 loop reads CASSLSDPKHGELFF. The CDR3 coding sequence is TGCGCCAGCAGCTTGTCGGACCCCAAGCACGGGGAGCTGTTTTTT.

The CDR3 nucleotides are TGCAGCGTTGTTGCGGAAAGACAGCCAGATTCCCAAGAGACCCAGTACTTC. Its protein product is CSVVAERQPDSQETQYF. The V gene is TRBV29-1, the J gene TRBJ2-5; D possibly corresponds to TRBD1 (5 bases). The CDR3 sequence is 17 residues long. From germline, CDR1 is SQVTM and CDR2 ANQGSEA. V gave up 4 bases and J gave up 1 base, with 22 bases separating them.

V and J are TRBV5-1 and TRBJ1-1, with D unresolved. Trimming took off 0 bases at V and 0 bases at J, with 15 bases between the two ends. Germline V gives CDR1 SGHRS, CDR2 YFSETQ. The CDR3 runs to 17 residues. The CDR3 loop is CASSLEIWAELNTEAFF. The DNA of the CDR3 is TGCGCCAGCAGCTTGGAAATATGGGCAGAATTGAACACTGAAGCTTTCTTT.

This clonotype was observed at least ten times. V and J are TRBV5-1 and TRBJ2-1; D possibly corresponds to TRBD2 (6 bases). Per the germline V gene, CDR1 is SGHRS and CDR2 is YFSETQ. Trimming stripped 3 bases from V and 2 bases from J, with 6 bases between. The CDR3 loop spans 13 amino acids. The CDR3 DNA reads as TGCGCCAGCAGCTGGGGGGCCTACAATGAGCAGTTCTTC. As protein: CASSWGAYNEQFF.

This clonotype was seen a handful of times. A read error may account for a junction end that differs from germline. The chain joins TRBV25-1 to TRBJ2-1, with D tentatively TRBD1 (6 bases). Germline CDR1 reads MGHDK; CDR2 reads SYGVNS. CDR3 length: 16 residues. DNA for the CDR3: TGTGCCAGCAGTGAGACTCCACAGGGTTCCTACAACGAGCAGTTCTTC. Translation gives CASSETPQGSYNEQFF.

The rearrangement links TRBV20-1 to TRBJ2-4, with 9 bases aligning to TRBD1. The CDR3 spans 16 residues. V was clipped by 7 bases and J by 8 bases; unmatched bases: 18. Per germline, CDR1 DFQATT and CDR2 SNEGSKA (reference sequence). The DNA for the CDR3 is TGCAGTGTCAGAGGCCAACAGGGGGCCATAAGGGACATTCAGTACTTC. Protein sequence: CSVRGQQGAIRDIQYF.

This clonotype was counted only a few times. CDR3: CASGQGYLNTGELFF. CDR3 DNA sequence: TGCGCCAGTGGACAGGGGTATTTGAACACCGGGGAGCTGTTTTTT. The chain employs TRBV5-1 and TRBJ2-2, with TRBD1 matching over 9 bases. The V gene end was trimmed by 8 bases and the J gene end by 1 base; junction bases not matched to a gene: 6. Looked up from germline, CDR1 is SGHRS and CDR2 is YFSETQ. The CDR3 is 15 amino acids.

The rearrangement joins TRBV20-1 to TRBJ2-5, with D perhaps given as TRBD1 or TRBD2 (6 bases each). The V and J ends lost 4 bases and 2 bases respectively, with 17 bases between them. The CDR3 contains 15 residues. From germline, CDR1 is DFQATT and CDR2 SNEGSKA (reference sequence). The CDR3: CSATLGWGAQETQYF. CDR3 bases: TGCAGTGCTACCCTCGGGTGGGGGGCACAAGAGACCCAGTACTTC.

This clonotype was detected only a few times. The rearrangement joins TRBV5-1 to TRBJ1-1; TRBD1 might be the D (5 bases). Trimming took 0 bases from V and 6 from J, leaving 6 bases between them. The CDR3 length is 12 residues. Germline V gives CDR1 SGHRS, CDR2 YFSETQ. The CDR3 here is CASSLGQPEAFF. The CDR3 DNA reads TGCGCCAGCAGCTTGGGACAGCCTGAAGCTTTCTTT. Based on the CDR3 plus reference TRBV5-1 and TRBJ1-1, the full variable domain is KAGVTQTPRYLIKTRGQQVTLSCSPISGHRSVSWYQQTPGQGLQFLFEYFSETQRNKGNFPGRFSGRQFSNSRSEMNVSTLELGDSALYLCASSLGQPEAFFGQGTRLTVV.